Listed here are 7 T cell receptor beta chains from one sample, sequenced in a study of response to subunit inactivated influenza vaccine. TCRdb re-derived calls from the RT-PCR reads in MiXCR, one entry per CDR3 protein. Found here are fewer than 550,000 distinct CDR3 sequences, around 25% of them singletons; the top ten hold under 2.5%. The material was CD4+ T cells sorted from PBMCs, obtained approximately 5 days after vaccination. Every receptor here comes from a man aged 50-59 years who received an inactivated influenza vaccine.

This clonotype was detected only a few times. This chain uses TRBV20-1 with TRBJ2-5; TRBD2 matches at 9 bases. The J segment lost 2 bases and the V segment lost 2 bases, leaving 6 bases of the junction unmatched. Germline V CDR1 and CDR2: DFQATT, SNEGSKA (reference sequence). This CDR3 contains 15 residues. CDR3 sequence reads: CSARSAGGAQETQYF. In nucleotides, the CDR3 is TGCAGTGCTAGATCGGCGGGGGGGGCTCAAGAGACCCAGTACTTC.

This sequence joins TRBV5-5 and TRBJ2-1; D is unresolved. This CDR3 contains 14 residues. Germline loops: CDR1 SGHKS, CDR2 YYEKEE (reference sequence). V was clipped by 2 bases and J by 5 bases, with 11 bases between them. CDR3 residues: CASSFQAPHNEQFF. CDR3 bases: TGTGCCAGCAGCTTTCAGGCTCCGCACAATGAGCAGTTCTTC.

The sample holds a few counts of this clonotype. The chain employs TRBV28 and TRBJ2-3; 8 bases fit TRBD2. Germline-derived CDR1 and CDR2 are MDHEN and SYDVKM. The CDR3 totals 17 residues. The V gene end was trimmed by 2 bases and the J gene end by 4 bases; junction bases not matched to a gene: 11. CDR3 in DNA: TGTGCCAGCAGTTTAAAATATGGGACTAGTTATTCAGATACGCAGTATTTT. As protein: CASSLKYGTSYSDTQYF.

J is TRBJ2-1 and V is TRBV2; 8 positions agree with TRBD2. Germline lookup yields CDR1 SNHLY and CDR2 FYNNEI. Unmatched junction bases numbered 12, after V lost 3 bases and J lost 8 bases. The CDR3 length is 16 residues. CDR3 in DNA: TGTGCCAGCAGTGATCCAGCGGGGGTTCGGAACGATGAGCAGTTCTTC. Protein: CASSDPAGVRNDEQFF. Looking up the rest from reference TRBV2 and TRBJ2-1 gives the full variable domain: EPEVTQTPSHQVTQMGQEVILRCVPISNHLYFYWYRQILGQKVEFLVSFYNNEISEKSEIFDDQFSVERPDGSNFTLKIRSTKLEDSAMYFCASSDPAGVRNDEQFFGPGTRLTVL.

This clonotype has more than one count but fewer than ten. CDR3 sequence (DNA): TGTGCCAGCAGCTTTACACCCTCTGGGGCCAACGTCCTGACTTTC. This sequence encodes CASSFTPSGANVLTF. J is TRBJ2-6 and V is TRBV6-2 or TRBV6-3; D not resolved. The CDR3 extends over 15 amino acids. V was clipped by 6 bases and J by 0 bases, with 9 bases between them. Germline V gives CDR1 MNHEY, CDR2 SVGEGT.

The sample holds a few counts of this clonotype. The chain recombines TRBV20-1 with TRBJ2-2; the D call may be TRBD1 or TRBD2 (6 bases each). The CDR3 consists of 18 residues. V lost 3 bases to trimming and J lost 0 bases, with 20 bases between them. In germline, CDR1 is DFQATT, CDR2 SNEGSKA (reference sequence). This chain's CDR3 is CSASRRERGPANTGELFF. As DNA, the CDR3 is TGCAGTGCTAGTAGGAGGGAACGGGGGCCCGCGAACACCGGGGAGCTGTTTTTT.

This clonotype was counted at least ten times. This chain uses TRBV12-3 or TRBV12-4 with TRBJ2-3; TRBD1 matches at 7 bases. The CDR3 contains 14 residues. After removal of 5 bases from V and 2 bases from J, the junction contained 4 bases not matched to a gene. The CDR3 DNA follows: TGTGCCAGCAGTGCCGGGACAGCCACAGATACGCAGTATTTT. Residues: CASSAGTATDTQYF.